This TCR beta chain was recovered during a study of T cells in Graves' hyperthyroidism and ophthalmopathy. Broader study findings: Peripheral blood also featured most of the thyroid clonotypes expanded above 0.001. Stable hyperthyroidism and ophthalmopathy were separated using 13 V-J signatures. The model predicted ophthalmopathy a median approximately 6.3 months before onset.

Notes on this clonotype: Its antigen is unknown.

Diagnostic assessment was based on clinical symptoms, serum thyroxine and TRAb, thyroid ultrasound and orbital computed tomography. RNA transcripts were the template for amplifying TCR beta CDR3 regions. HTBI primers drove first-round RT-PCR of the TCR CDR3. One entry per CDR3 protein, called by TCRdb with MiXCR from the multiplex PCR reads. The data contain 500,000 to 800,000 distinct CDR3 sequences, 40% to 55% of them singletons. The clonotype originates from an adult man with Graves' disease, either hyperthyroidism or ophthalmopathy (not recorded which). The sequencing input was peripheral blood or thyroid tissue (not recorded which).

In nucleotides, the CDR3 is TGTGCCAGCAGCGTAGGTAATAGCGGGAGTGACGAGCAGTACTTC. Its protein is CASSVGNSGSDEQYF. V usage is TRBV9 and J usage is TRBJ2-7; 9 bases fit TRBD2. The CDR3 consists of 15 residues. V was pared by 0 bases and J by 5 bases, with 6 bases of the junction left unmatched. Germline V gene sequence: CDR1 SGDLS, CDR2 YYNGEE.